The clone carrying this T cell receptor (beta chain) was seen once. The PCR made use of 60 Vbeta and 13 Jbeta primers. TCRdb's table, derived via immunoSEQ multiplex PCR, lists solely in-frame clones and lacks some. The sample yields hundreds of thousands of clones, 75% to 80% seen once. These data originate in a study of cytomegalovirus exposure and HLA in healthy donors. There are 16 residues in the CDR3. Germline assignment: CDR1 SGHTA and CDR2 FQGTGA. With 3 bases removed from V and 1 base from J, the gap between germline ends came to 15 bases. The V gene is TRBV7-3, the J gene TRBJ1-1; D possibly corresponds to TRBD1 (6 bases). This TCR came from a male donor in good health and CMV-seronegative. The sequencing sample was made of PBMCs. CDR3 coding DNA: TGTGCCAGCAGCTTCCAACCGGGACAACAGAACACTGAAGCTTTCTTT. Translation: CASSFQPGQQNTEAFF.